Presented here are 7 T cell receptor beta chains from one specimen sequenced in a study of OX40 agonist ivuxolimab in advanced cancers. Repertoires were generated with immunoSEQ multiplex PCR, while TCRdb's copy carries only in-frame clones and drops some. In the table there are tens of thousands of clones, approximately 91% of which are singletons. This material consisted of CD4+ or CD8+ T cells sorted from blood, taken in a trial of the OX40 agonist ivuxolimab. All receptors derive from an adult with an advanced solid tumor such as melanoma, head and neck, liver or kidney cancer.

CDR3: CASSFGGKGEQYF. The CDR3 coding sequence is TGTGCCAGCAGCTTCGGGGGTAAGGGCGAGCAGTACTTC. V usage is TRBV5-4 and J usage is TRBJ2-7; perhaps TRBD2 as D (6 bases). This CDR3 is 13 amino acids long. V lost 2 bases, J lost 6 bases, and 12 bases lay in between. Germline loops: CDR1 SGHNT, CDR2 YYREEE (reference sequence).

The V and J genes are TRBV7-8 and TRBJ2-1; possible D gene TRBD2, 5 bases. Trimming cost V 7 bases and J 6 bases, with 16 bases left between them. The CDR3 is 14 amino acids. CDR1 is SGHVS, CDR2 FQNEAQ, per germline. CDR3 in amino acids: CASTRRLEGNEQFF. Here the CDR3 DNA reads TGTGCCAGCACCCGGAGGCTAGAGGGCAATGAGCAGTTCTTC.

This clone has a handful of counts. The DNA of the CDR3 is TGTGCCAGTAGTCTACCTCCCCAGCCCCAGCATTTT. It encodes CASSLPPQPQHF. This rearrangement joins TRBV19 to TRBJ1-5; no clear D gene. V was clipped by 5 bases and J by 7 bases, with 9 bases between them. Germline CDR1 LNHDA, CDR2 SQIVND (reference sequence). CDR3 length: 12 amino acids. The complete variable domain, with remaining parts taken from reference TRBV19 and TRBJ1-5, reads DGGITQSPKYLFRKEGQNVTLSCEQNLNHDAMYWYRQDPGQGLRLIYYSQIVNDFQKGDIAEGYSVSREKKESFPLTVTSAQKNPTAFYLCASSLPPQPQHFGDGTRLSIL.

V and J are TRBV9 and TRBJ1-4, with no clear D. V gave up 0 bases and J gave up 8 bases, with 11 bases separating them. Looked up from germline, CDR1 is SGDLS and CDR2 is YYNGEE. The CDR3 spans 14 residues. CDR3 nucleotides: TGTGCCAGCAGCGTAGATTGGACGCAGGAAAAACTGTTTTTT. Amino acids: CASSVDWTQEKLFF.

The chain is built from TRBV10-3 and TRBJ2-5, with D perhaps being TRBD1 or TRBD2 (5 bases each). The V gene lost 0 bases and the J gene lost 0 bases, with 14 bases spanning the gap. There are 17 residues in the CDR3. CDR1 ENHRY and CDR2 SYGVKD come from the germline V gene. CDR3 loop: CAISESSVWGNQETQYF. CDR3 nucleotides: TGTGCCATCAGTGAGTCGTCGGTTTGGGGGAACCAAGAGACCCAGTACTTC.

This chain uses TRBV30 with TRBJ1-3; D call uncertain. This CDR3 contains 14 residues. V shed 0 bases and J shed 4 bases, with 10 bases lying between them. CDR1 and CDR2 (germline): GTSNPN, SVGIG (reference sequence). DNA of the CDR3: TGTGCCTGGAGTGTACGAGGCGCCGGAAACACCATATATTTT. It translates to CAWSVRGAGNTIYF. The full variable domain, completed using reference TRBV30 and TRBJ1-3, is SQTIHQWPATLVQPVGSPLSLECTVEGTSNPNLYWYRQAAGRGLQLLFYSVGIGQISSEVPQNLSASRPQDRQFILSSKKLLLSDSGFYLCAWSVRGAGNTIYFGEGSWLTVV.

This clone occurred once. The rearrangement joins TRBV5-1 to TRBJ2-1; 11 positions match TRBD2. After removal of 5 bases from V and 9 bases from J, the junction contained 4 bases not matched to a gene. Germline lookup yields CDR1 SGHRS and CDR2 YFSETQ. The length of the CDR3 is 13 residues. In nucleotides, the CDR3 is TGCGCCAGCAGACTAGCGGGAGTAGGTGAGCAGTTCTTC. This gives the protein CASRLAGVGEQFF. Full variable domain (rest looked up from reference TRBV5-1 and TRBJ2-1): KAGVTQTPRYLIKTRGQQVTLSCSPISGHRSVSWYQQTPGQGLQFLFEYFSETQRNKGNFPGRFSGRQFSNSRSEMNVSTLELGDSALYLCASRLAGVGEQFFGPGTRLTVL.